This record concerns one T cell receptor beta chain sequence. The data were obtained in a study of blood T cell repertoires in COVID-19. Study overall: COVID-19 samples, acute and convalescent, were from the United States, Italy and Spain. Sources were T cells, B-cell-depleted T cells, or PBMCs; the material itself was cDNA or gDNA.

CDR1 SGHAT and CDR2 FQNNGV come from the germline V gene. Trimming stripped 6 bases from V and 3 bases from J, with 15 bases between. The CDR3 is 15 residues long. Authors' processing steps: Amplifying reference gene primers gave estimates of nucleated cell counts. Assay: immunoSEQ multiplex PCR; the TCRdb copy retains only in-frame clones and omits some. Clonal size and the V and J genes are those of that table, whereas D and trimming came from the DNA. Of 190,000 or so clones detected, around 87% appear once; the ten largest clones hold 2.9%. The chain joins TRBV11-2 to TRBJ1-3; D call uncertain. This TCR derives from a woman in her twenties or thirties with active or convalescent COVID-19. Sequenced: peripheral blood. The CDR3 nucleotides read TGTGCCAGCAGTGCCGGAGGGTATGGTGGAAACACCATATATTTT. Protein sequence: CASSAGGYGGNTIYF.